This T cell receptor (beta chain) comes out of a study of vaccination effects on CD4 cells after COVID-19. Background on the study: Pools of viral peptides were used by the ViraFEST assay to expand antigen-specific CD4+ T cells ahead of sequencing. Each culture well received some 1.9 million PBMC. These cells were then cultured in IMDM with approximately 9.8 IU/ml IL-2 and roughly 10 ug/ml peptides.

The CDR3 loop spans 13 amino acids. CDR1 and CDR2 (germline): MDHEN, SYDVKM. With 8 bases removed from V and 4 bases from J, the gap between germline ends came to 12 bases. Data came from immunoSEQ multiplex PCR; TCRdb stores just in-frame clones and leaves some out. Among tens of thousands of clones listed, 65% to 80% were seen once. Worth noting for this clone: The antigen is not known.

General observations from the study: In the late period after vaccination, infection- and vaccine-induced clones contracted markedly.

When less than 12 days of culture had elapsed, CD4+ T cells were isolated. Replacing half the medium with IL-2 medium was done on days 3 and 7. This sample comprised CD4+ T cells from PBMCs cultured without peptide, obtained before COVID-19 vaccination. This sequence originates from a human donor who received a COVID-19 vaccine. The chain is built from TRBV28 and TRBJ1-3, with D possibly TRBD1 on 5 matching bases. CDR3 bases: TGTGCCAGCTTGGGGGGTCCCGGAAACACCATATATTTT. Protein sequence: CASLGGPGNTIYF.